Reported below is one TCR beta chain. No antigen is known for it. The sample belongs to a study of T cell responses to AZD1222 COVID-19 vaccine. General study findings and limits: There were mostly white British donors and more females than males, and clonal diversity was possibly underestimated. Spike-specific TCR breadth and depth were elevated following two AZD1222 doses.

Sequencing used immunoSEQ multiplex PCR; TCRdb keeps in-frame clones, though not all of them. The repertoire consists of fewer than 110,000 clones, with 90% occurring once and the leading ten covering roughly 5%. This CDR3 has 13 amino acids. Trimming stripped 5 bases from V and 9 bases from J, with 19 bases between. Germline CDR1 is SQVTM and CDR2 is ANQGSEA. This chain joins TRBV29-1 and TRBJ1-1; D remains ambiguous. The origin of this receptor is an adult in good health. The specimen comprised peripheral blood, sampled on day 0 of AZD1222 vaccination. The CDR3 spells CSVSGRALLKAFF. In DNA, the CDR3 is TGCAGCGTTTCTGGAAGAGCGCTCTTGAAAGCTTTCTTT. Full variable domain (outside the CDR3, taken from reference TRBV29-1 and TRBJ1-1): SAVISQKPSRDICQRGTSLTIQCQVDSQVTMMFWYRQQPGQSLTLIATANQGSEATYESGFVIDKFPISRPNLTFSTLTVSNMSPEDSSIYLCSVSGRALLKAFFGQGTRLTVV.